This TCR beta chain was captured by sequencing in a study of cytomegalovirus exposure and HLA in healthy donors. Study conclusions and caveats: First-cohort TCR clusters were later found to tend to co-occur in the approximately 110 validation repertoires.

Germline V CDR1 and CDR2: SGHTA, FQGNSA. This CDR3 contains 16 residues. Between the trimmed V and J ends, which lost 5 bases and 4 bases, there was a span of 20 bases. Sequencing was performed with immunoSEQ multiplex PCR; in TCRdb, only in-frame clones are kept and a portion is missing. This sample yields more than 150,000 clones, of which 80% to 85% are seen a single time; around 2.8% belongs to the top ten. This clone appeared a single time. Its specificity is not known. The specimen was PBMCs. The origin of this receptor is a woman aged 18-29 years in good health and CMV-seropositive. The chain has TRBV7-2 and TRBJ1-1; D unresolved. CDR3 nucleotide sequence: TGTGCCAGCAGCCTCGATCCCCTGGGAGGGCGCACTGAAGCTTTCTTT. Its translation: CASSLDPLGGRTEAFF.